The source of this TCR beta chain is a study of cytomegalovirus exposure and HLA in healthy donors. The PCR employed 60 Vbeta primers together with 13 Jbeta primers. The protocol was immunoSEQ multiplex PCR, while the TCRdb copy is restricted to in-frame clones and leaves out a portion. The profile covers around 100,000 clones, with around three fifths appearing a single time and 3.5% to 4.5% taken by the ten largest. Trimming removed 2 bases from V and 5 bases from J, with 10 bases in between. The CDR3 sequence is 13 residues long. Germline CDR1 is SGHRS and CDR2 is YFSETQ. The V call is TRBV5-1, the J call TRBJ1-1; tentatively, D is TRBD1 (6 bases). The sequencing sample was made of PBMCs. This receptor was taken from a man in his thirties or forties in good health and CMV-seronegative. The CDR3 nucleotides read TGCGCCAGCAGCTTTGGGGGCTTGACTGAAGCTTTCTTT. Encoded protein: CASSFGGLTEAFF.